At least ten counts were recorded for the clone carrying this T cell receptor (beta chain). What it binds is not known. The data belong to a study of neurological immune-mediated disorders. Study background: Multiple sclerosis patients numbered approximately 34, of whom about 31 were relapsing-remitting and 3 secondary progressive.

The V and J ends lost 0 bases and 0 bases, in that order; junction bases with no gene match: 3. Germline assignment: CDR1 SGHKS and CDR2 YYEKEE (reference sequence). This CDR3 has 15 residues. Overall study findings and caveats: No link was found between any clinical or MRI feature and the multiple sclerosis repertoire cluster. TCR clonal expansion peaked in HTLV-1-associated myelopathy patients and was lowest in multiple sclerosis patients.

A 10-nucleotide random UMI tagged transcripts in template-switch 5'RACE cDNA synthesis. TCRdb re-derived calls from the 5' RACE reads in MiXCR, one entry per CDR3 protein. The data contain over 60,000 distinct CDR3 sequences, around 4.6% of them singletons. Input material: PBMCs. V usage is TRBV5-5 and J usage is TRBJ2-7; 7 bases agree with TRBD2. The sequence derives from a young woman with multiple sclerosis. The CDR3 spells CASSLVGGSSYEQYF. In nucleotides, the CDR3 is TGTGCCAGCAGCTTGGTGGGAGGGTCCTCCTACGAGCAGTACTTC. The full variable domain, completed using reference TRBV5-5 and TRBJ2-7, is DAGVTQSPTHLIKTRGQQVTLRCSPISGHKSVSWYQQVLGQGPQFIFQYYEKEERGRGNFPDRFSARQFPNYSSELNVNALLLGDSALYLCASSLVGGSSYEQYFGPGTRLTVT.